The rows below give T cell receptor beta chains drawn from one sample of a study of shared clonotypes between healthy human individuals. The repertoire was sequenced with immunoSEQ multiplex PCR; TCRdb's copy has only in-frame clones and lacks some. The repertoire includes about 470,000 clones, around 79% of them detected once, and 13% sits in the top ten. Source material: PBMCs. The origin of the receptors is a woman in her thirties or forties in good health. Some clones in this sample may be carry-over from other donors' samples. Both conserved end residues are part of each CDR3. Each record gives: clone size, V gene, D gene, J gene, CDR3 DNA, CDR3 protein. A D gene is named only where the DNA matches it firmly. Clone sizes are given selectively: once, few, many, or a class where the clone is expanded.

>-|TRBV9|TRBD2|TRBJ2-7
TGTGCCAGCGGAGGGGCTAGCGGAACCTACGAGCAGTACTTC
CASGGASGTYEQYF
>-|TRBV28|-|TRBJ1-4
TGTGCCAGCAGTTTCCCAGGGTTGGGTGGAAAACTGTTTTTT
CASSFPGLGGKLFF
>-|TRBV5-4|-|TRBJ1-2
TGTGCCAGCAGCCCTAGCGGGCAGGCTCGCTACACCTTC
CASSPSGQARYTF
>few|TRBV7-3|-|TRBJ2-3
TGTGCCAGCAGCTTAACATCAATAGAGGCGCAGTATTTT
CASSLTSIEAQYF
>many|TRBV5-1|-|TRBJ1-1
TGCGCCAGCAGCTTGGCCGAAAGTGAAGCTTTCTTT
CASSLAESEAFF
>-|TRBV4-1|-|TRBJ1-4
TGCGCCAGCAGCCAAGCCGGTACAGCTAATGAAAAACTGTTTTTT
CASSQAGTANEKLFF
>-|TRBV19|TRBD2|TRBJ2-2
TGTGCCAGTAGTTGGGGGACTAGACAGACCGGGGAGCTGTTTTTT
CASSWGTRQTGELFF
>-|TRBV28|-|TRBJ2-7
TGTGCCAGCCGGACTCTGAGCTCCTACGAGCAGTACTTC
CASRTLSSYEQYF
>-|TRBV10-3|TRBD1|TRBJ2-7
TGTGCCATCAGTGAGCGCAGGGGGTCCTACGAGCAGTACTTC
CAISERRGSYEQYF
>-|TRBV19|-|TRBJ2-2
TGTGCCAGTACTCCCCGGGACCGGGGGAACACCGGGGAGCTGTTTTTT
CASTPRDRGNTGELFF
>few|TRBV19|TRBD1|TRBJ1-5
TGTGCAACCAGGACAGGGCCCACCTATAGCAATCAGCCCCAGCATTTT
CATRTGPTYSNQPQHF
>-|TRBV7-2|TRBD1|TRBJ2-5
TGTGCCAGCAGCCCGGGACAGCAAGAGACCCAGTACTTC
CASSPGQQETQYF
>-|TRBV28|-|TRBJ2-6
TGTGCCAGCAGTTCCGCCTCCCCAGGGACTGGGGCCAACGTCCTGACTTTC
CASSSASPGTGANVLTF
>-|TRBV18|TRBD2|TRBJ2-1
TGTGCCAGCTCACCACAGCGGGAGGGCAATGAGCAGTTCTTC
CASSPQREGNEQFF
>once|TRBV4-2|-|TRBJ2-4
TGTGCCAGCAGCCCCATGGGGGAGAGGGGGTTCGACATTCAGTACTTC
CASSPMGERGFDIQYF
>-|TRBV28|-|TRBJ1-1
TGTGCCAGCAGTTTTGGTGCGAACACTGAAGCTTTCTTT
CASSFGANTEAFF